A single sample is the source of the 22 T cell receptor beta chains below, sequenced in a study of cytomegalovirus exposure and HLA in healthy donors. The PCR was carried out with 60 Vbeta primers and 13 Jbeta primers. The repertoire was sequenced with immunoSEQ multiplex PCR; TCRdb's copy has only in-frame clones and lacks some. The sample has a few hundred thousand clones; about 80% are singletons. Input material: PBMCs. The receptors here all came from a girl aged 2 to 10 in good health and CMV-seronegative.

This chain links TRBV2 with TRBJ1-5; D gene ambiguous. V shed 3 bases and J shed 0 bases, with 6 bases lying between them. In germline, CDR1 is SNHLY, CDR2 FYNNEI. This CDR3 contains 14 residues. As DNA, the CDR3 is TGTGCCAGCAGTGATCAGATTAGCAATCAGCCCCAGCATTTT. This gives the protein CASSDQISNQPQHF.

V gene TRBV5-1 combines with J gene TRBJ2-5; D call uncertain. This CDR3 region has 14 residues. The V end was cut by 1 base, the J end by 2 bases, with 9 bases between. Germline CDR1 SGHRS, CDR2 YFSETQ. CDR3 nucleotide sequence: TGCGCCAGCAGCTTGATTTGGAGACAAGAGACCCAGTACTTC. As protein: CASSLIWRQETQYF.

A single count supports this clone. J is TRBJ1-3 and V is TRBV13; 7 bases are a match to TRBD1. The CDR3 spans 17 residues. Germline CDR1 PRHDT, CDR2 FYEKMQ (reference sequence). V trimming: 1 base; J trimming: 4 bases; junction bases outside the gene matches: 10. The CDR3 DNA sequence: TGTGCCAGCAGCTTAGAAGGGGCAGGGGGTCCCGGAAACACCATATATTTT. It encodes CASSLEGAGGPGNTIYF.

V and J are TRBV5-6 and TRBJ2-7; 10 bases match TRBD2. CDR1 SGHDT and CDR2 YYEEEE come from the germline V gene. With V trimmed by 2 bases and J by 5 bases, 7 bases remained unmatched. This CDR3 is 15 amino acids long. The CDR3 coding sequence is TGTGCCAGCAGCTTATACCTAACTAGCGGGGACGAGCAGTACTTC. Amino acid sequence: CASSLYLTSGDEQYF. Using reference TRBV5-6 and TRBJ2-7 for the parts outside the CDR3, the full variable domain is DAGVTQSPTHLIKTRGQQVTLRCSPKSGHDTVSWYQQALGQGPQFIFQYYEEEERQRGNFPDRFSGHQFPNYSSELNVNALLLGDSALYLCASSLYLTSGDEQYFGPGTRLTVT.

The chain employs TRBV4-2 and TRBJ2-5; perhaps TRBD2 as D (5 bases). There are 16 residues in the CDR3. Trimming took off 1 base at V and 5 bases at J, with 17 bases between the two ends. Germline V lookup: CDR1 LGHNA, CDR2 YNFKEQ. The DNA for the CDR3 is TGTGCCAGCAGCCAAGTGAAAGGGCGGGTAGGGGAGACCCAGTACTTC. Encoded protein: CASSQVKGRVGETQYF.

The chain joins TRBV7-9 to TRBJ1-3, with 7 bases matching TRBD1. The ends lost 5 bases at V and 0 bases at J; junction bases unmatched: 10. In germline, CDR1 is SEHNR, CDR2 FQNEAQ (reference sequence). The CDR3 has 17 residues. CDR3 sequence: CASSATNRGDSGNTIYF. CDR3 nucleotides: TGTGCCAGCAGCGCCACGAACAGGGGAGACTCTGGAAACACCATATATTTT.

This chain links TRBV19 with TRBJ2-1, with a possible D match to TRBD1 (6 bases). The CDR3 sequence is 15 residues long. The ends were cut back, 6 bases at V and 5 bases at J, with 17 bases in the middle. Germline V gene lookup returns CDR1 LNHDA and CDR2 SQIVND (reference sequence). CDR3 DNA: TGTGCCAGTAGACTCACAGGGCTCTCGAACAATGAGCAGTTCTTC. This translates into CASRLTGLSNNEQFF. Drawing the rest from reference TRBV19 and TRBJ2-1, the complete variable domain is DGGITQSPKYLFRKEGQNVTLSCEQNLNHDAMYWYRQDPGQGLRLIYYSQIVNDFQKGDIAEGYSVSREKKESFPLTVTSAQKNPTAFYLCASRLTGLSNNEQFFGPGTRLTVL.

CDR3 region: CASSPGGRIGELFF. CDR3 DNA sequence: TGCGCCAGCAGCCCGGGGGGGAGAATCGGGGAGCTGTTTTTT. This chain joins TRBV4-1 and TRBJ2-2, with 8 positions matching TRBD2. CDR1 is MGHRA, CDR2 YSYEKL, per germline. V shed 4 bases, J shed 7 bases, and the junction held 5 bases outside the gene matches. This CDR3 spans 14 amino acids.

This rearrangement joins TRBV7-9 to TRBJ1-1; TRBD1 is a possible D gene (5 bases). CDR3 length: 14 residues. Germline assignment: CDR1 SEHNR and CDR2 FQNEAQ (reference sequence). The V end lost 7 bases, the J end lost 2 bases, and 14 bases lay between the germline ends. The CDR3 coding sequence is TGTGCCAGCAACCCCGCAGACAGCAACACTGAAGCTTTCTTT. Its protein product is CASNPADSNTEAFF.

This clone has a single count. The rearrangement uses TRBV28 and TRBJ2-7, with TRBD2 identical over 12 bases. Germline V gene data show CDR1 as MDHEN and CDR2 as SYDVKM. The CDR3 consists of 14 residues. The V and J ends lost 8 bases and 4 bases, in that order; junction bases with no gene match: 6. The CDR3 is CASALGTSGYEQYF. The CDR3 nucleotides read TGTGCCAGCGCCCTCGGGACTAGCGGGTACGAGCAGTACTTC.

The chain employs TRBV2 and TRBJ2-1, with a possible D match to TRBD2 (6 bases). The germline V gene encodes CDR1 SNHLY and CDR2 FYNNEI. The CDR3 is 15 residues long. V lost 0 bases, J lost 7 bases, and 13 bases lay in between. The CDR3 bases are TGTGCCAGCAGTGAAGCCCCGGGAAGCGGGAATGAGCAGTTCTTC. Protein: CASSEAPGSGNEQFF.

The chain joins TRBV28 to TRBJ1-5, with 8 bases identical to TRBD1. Germline loops: CDR1 MDHEN, CDR2 SYDVKM. The CDR3 contains 14 residues. V lost 6 bases and J lost 6; bases outside the gene matches: 7. The CDR3 here is CASRSGQGGQPQHF. The CDR3 bases are TGTGCCAGCAGGTCTGGACAGGGTGGTCAGCCCCAGCATTTT.

V usage is TRBV28 and J usage is TRBJ1-1; no definite D call. Germline V gene lookup returns CDR1 MDHEN and CDR2 SYDVKM. The CDR3 loop spans 12 amino acids. The V and J ends lost 8 bases and 6 bases respectively, with 13 bases between them. In DNA, the CDR3 is TGTGCCAGCCGAACAGTAAAGGCTGAAGCTTTCTTT. This encodes CASRTVKAEAFF.

The V gene is TRBV25-1, the J gene TRBJ1-1; 7 bases are shared with TRBD1. The CDR3 spans 15 residues. The germline V gene encodes CDR1 MGHDK and CDR2 SYGVNS. V lost 3 bases to trimming and J lost 11 bases; unmatched junction nucleotides: 15. The CDR3 DNA is TGTGCCAGCAGTGATACCCAACAGGGGCTTGCGGAGGCTTTCTTT. Amino acids: CASSDTQQGLAEAFF.

The gene calls are TRBV5-4 and TRBJ1-5; the match to TRBD1 covers 10 bases. The germline V gene encodes CDR1 SGHNT and CDR2 YYREEE (reference sequence). CDR3 size: 16 residues. V dropped 4 bases and J dropped 6; count of bases not matched to a gene: 10. CDR3: CASSPESTGGIQPQHF. The DNA of the CDR3 is TGTGCCAGCAGCCCTGAGTCGACAGGGGGCATTCAGCCCCAGCATTTT.

This chain joins TRBV6-1 and TRBJ2-3; a possible D gene is TRBD1 (6 bases). This CDR3 region has 15 residues. Germline V CDR1 and CDR2: MNHNS, SASEGT. Trimming stripped 1 base from V and 2 bases from J, with 10 bases between. As DNA, the CDR3 is TGTGCCAGCAGTGAAGTGGCAGGGGCCACAGATACGCAGTATTTT. This translates into CASSEVAGATDTQYF.

The J gene is TRBJ1-2, the V gene TRBV5-8; D gene uncertain. This CDR3 is built from 10 residues. V shed 1 base and J shed 9 bases, with 4 bases lying between them. Germline values: CDR1 SGHTS, CDR2 YDEGEE. The CDR3 region has the DNA TGTGCCAGCAGCTTGTTTAGCTACACCTTC. Protein: CASSLFSYTF. The full variable domain, its missing parts supplied by reference TRBV5-8 and TRBJ1-2, is EAGVTQSPTHLIKTRGQQATLRCSPISGHTSVYWYQQALGLGLQFLLWYDEGEERNRGNFPPRFSGRQFPNYSSELNVNALELEDSALYLCASSLFSYTFGSGTRLTVV.

This chain uses TRBV7-2 with TRBJ2-1; D possibly corresponds to TRBD2 (5 bases). Germline CDR1 and CDR2: SGHTA and FQGNSA. V was pared by 2 bases and J by 9 bases, with 8 bases between. This CDR3 is 12 amino acids long. CDR3 nucleotide sequence: TGTGCCAGCAGCTTAAGCGGCGTTGAGCAGTTCTTC. Amino acid sequence: CASSLSGVEQFF. Combining the CDR3 with reference TRBV7-2 and TRBJ2-1 gives the whole variable domain GAGVSQSPSNKVTEKGKDVELRCDPISGHTALYWYRQSLGQGLEFLIYFQGNSAPDKSGLPSDRFSAERTGGSVSTLTIQRTQQEDSAVYLCASSLSGVEQFFGPGTRLTVL.

J is TRBJ2-3 and V is TRBV6-1; D call uncertain. V gave up 8 bases and J gave up 0 bases, with 12 bases separating them. The CDR3 loop spans 14 amino acids. Per germline, CDR1 MNHNS and CDR2 SASEGT. Written as DNA, the CDR3 is TGTGCCAGCCCCGACCCGAGGAGCACAGATACGCAGTATTTT. Translated, it gives CASPDPRSTDTQYF.

The chain links TRBV6-5 to TRBJ2-3; no reliable D call. The CDR3 sequence is 15 residues long. Trimming took off 3 bases at V and 2 bases at J, with 12 bases between the two ends. Germline V CDR1 and CDR2: MNHEY, SVGAGI. Here the CDR3 reads CASSYSSRLTDTQYF. The DNA for the CDR3 is TGTGCCAGCAGTTATTCGAGCAGACTCACAGATACGCAGTATTTT.

This clone appeared a single time. V and J are TRBV5-1 and TRBJ1-3; D remains ambiguous. The germline V and J ends were trimmed by 5 bases and 1 base, with 13 bases remaining between them. The CDR3 is 15 residues long. Per the germline V gene, CDR1 is SGHRS and CDR2 is YFSETQ. CDR3 loop: CASSFGPGSGNTIYF. CDR3 coding DNA: TGCGCCAGCAGTTTCGGCCCCGGGTCTGGAAACACCATATATTTT.

The CDR3 here is CSVELQKNTEAFF. The CDR3 coding sequence is TGCAGCGTTGAACTACAGAAGAACACTGAAGCTTTCTTT. The rearrangement uses TRBV29-1 and TRBJ1-1; D is undetermined. V was cut by 2 bases and J by 1 base, with 8 bases left in between. The CDR3 totals 13 residues. Germline CDR1 is SQVTM and CDR2 is ANQGSEA.